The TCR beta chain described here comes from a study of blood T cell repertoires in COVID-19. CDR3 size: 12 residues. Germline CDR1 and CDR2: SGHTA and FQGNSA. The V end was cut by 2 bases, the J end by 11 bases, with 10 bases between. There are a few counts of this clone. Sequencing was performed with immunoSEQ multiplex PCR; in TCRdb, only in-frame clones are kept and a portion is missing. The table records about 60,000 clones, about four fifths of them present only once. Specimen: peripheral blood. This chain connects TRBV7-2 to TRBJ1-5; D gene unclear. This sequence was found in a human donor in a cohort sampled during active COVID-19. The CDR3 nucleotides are TGTGCCAGCAGCTTACCTCCGTTATCCCAGCATTTT. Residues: CASSLPPLSQHF.